This TCR beta chain appears in the sequencing data of a study of CD8+CD57+ T cells in acquired aplastic anemia. Study in general: Isolated CD4+ and CD8+ cells, once sorted, yielded DNA averaging around 3.1 ug. Among healthy donors, CD4+ cells averaged approximately 11 million reads.

In the case of this clonotype: Its antigen is not identified.

Study conclusions and caveats: Patients and controls had in common 25 to 30 CD8+ CDR3 sequences.

Genomic DNA acted as the template from which TCR beta VDJ combination and CDR3 sequence profiling were carried out. TCRdb re-called the reads through MiXCR, storing one row per CDR3 protein. The repertoire holds 75,000 to 90,000 distinct CDR3 sequences, with over 35% as singletons. The CDR3 extends over 14 amino acids. Germline V lookup: CDR1 ENHRY, CDR2 SYGVKD. V lost 4 bases and J 1 base, leaving 10 bases between the germline ends. This TCR came from a human donor in good health, serving as a control. Sequenced: sorted CD4+, CD8+, or CD8+CD57+ T cells (not recorded which) from PBMCs. The chain recombines TRBV10-3 with TRBJ1-1; the D is unclear. The CDR3 protein is CAISVAEKNTEAFF. The DNA of the CDR3 is TGTGCCATCAGTGTCGCGGAGAAGAACACTGAAGCTTTCTTT.